The subject of this entry is one T cell receptor (beta chain). The antigen is unknown. Sequencing was performed with immunoSEQ multiplex PCR; in TCRdb, only in-frame clones are kept and a portion is missing. Of about a million clones in the sample, approximately 77% were seen once. CDR1 is ENHRY and CDR2 is SYGVKD in the germline V gene. V was clipped by 5 bases and J by 4 bases; unmatched bases: 4. This CDR3 is built from 14 residues. These data are taken from a study of shared clonotypes between healthy human individuals. Points from the study as a whole: Clonotype sharing among donors likely depends on sequencing depth.

Memory CD4+ cells were the fraction left after CD45RA+ naive selection. The sequenced sample consisted of memory CD4+ T cells from PBMCs. As for subset: CD45RA-negative fraction. This chain uses TRBV10-3 with TRBJ2-2; TRBD2 matches at 7 bases. The sequence came from a man between 18 and 35 years old in good health. Some clones in this sample may be carry-over from other donors' samples. CDR3 DNA sequence: TGTGCCATCAGTACGGGGGGAGTCACCGGGGAGCTGTTTTTT. This encodes CAISTGGVTGELFF.